What follows are 26 T cell receptor beta chains derived from one specimen sequenced in a study of CD8 T cells in ankylosing spondylitis. Using its own MiXCR run on the 5' RACE reads, TCRdb lists one record per CDR3 protein. The repertoire consists of about 160,000 distinct CDR3 sequences, with 9.8% occurring once and the leading ten covering over 12%. What was sequenced was blood, either unsorted or a sorted T cell fraction (not recorded which). Receptors originate from a female donor with ankylosing spondylitis or in good health (not recorded which).

The chain joins TRBV6-1 to TRBJ2-7, with D maybe TRBD1 (6 bases). The germline V and J ends were trimmed by 6 bases and 3 bases, with 15 bases remaining between them. The CDR3 totals 14 residues. Germline CDR1 reads MNHNS; CDR2 reads SASEGT. The CDR3 DNA sequence: TGTGCCAGCAGCCCCGGACAGTGGAACTACGAGCAGTACTTC. It codes for CASSPGQWNYEQYF.

The rearrangement uses TRBV6-2 or TRBV6-3 and TRBJ2-7, with D perhaps TRBD1 or TRBD2 (5 bases each). Per germline, CDR1 MNHEY and CDR2 SVGEGT. The CDR3 covers 14 residues. V was pared by 4 bases and J by 5 bases, with 15 bases between. The CDR3 here is CASSSGRLFDEQYF. CDR3 nucleotide sequence: TGTGCCAGCAGTTCGGGACGGCTATTTGACGAGCAGTACTTC.

V usage is TRBV9 and J usage is TRBJ1-2; D is possibly TRBD1 (5 bases). CDR3 size: 16 residues. The ends were cut back, 3 bases at V and 0 bases at J, with 15 bases in the middle. The germline V gene has CDR1 SGDLS and CDR2 YYNGEE. This CDR3 reads CASSGIFQGSNYGYTF. For the CDR3, the DNA is TGTGCCAGCAGCGGCATTTTCCAGGGATCTAACTATGGCTACACCTTC.

Ten or more counts support this clonotype. The chain carries TRBV29-1 and TRBJ2-2; 9 bases are shared with TRBD2. With 7 bases clipped from V and 4 bases from J, the junction kept 10 bases outside the gene matches. CDR1 and CDR2 from the germline V gene are SQVTM and ANQGSEA. The CDR3 has 15 residues. DNA for the CDR3: TGCAGCGCTCTTGTGGGGACTAGCACCACCGGGGAGCTGTTTTTT. Its protein product is CSALVGTSTTGELFF.

This clonotype was observed at least ten times. The rearrangement uses TRBV24-1 and TRBJ2-1; D may be TRBD1 or TRBD2 (6 bases each). CDR3 size: 14 residues. The V gene lost 2 bases and the J gene lost 7 bases, with 11 bases spanning the gap. The germline CDR1 and CDR2 sequences are KGHDR and SFDVKD. Written as DNA, the CDR3 is TGTGCCACCAGTGATTGGAAGGGGGGAAATGAGCAGTTCTTC. This sequence encodes CATSDWKGGNEQFF.

This chain joins TRBV25-1 and TRBJ2-7, with 10 bases matching TRBD1. Losses at the gene ends were 4 bases for V and 4 bases for J; bases not matched to a gene: 7. Germline assignment: CDR1 MGHDK and CDR2 SYGVNS. CDR3 length: 15 residues. The CDR3 sequence: CASSGTGGDGYEQYF. The CDR3 DNA sequence: TGTGCCAGCAGTGGGACAGGGGGAGATGGGTACGAGCAGTACTTC.

This clonotype showed up just a few times. V usage is TRBV28 and J usage is TRBJ2-3; 12 positions agree with TRBD2. CDR1 and CDR2 (germline): MDHEN, SYDVKM. The CDR3 has 16 residues. The V and J ends lost 5 bases and 4 bases, in that order; junction bases with no gene match: 7. CDR3: CASSPRTSGISDTQYF. DNA of the CDR3: TGTGCCAGCAGTCCACGGACTAGCGGGATCTCAGATACGCAGTATTTT. The full variable domain, completed using reference TRBV28 and TRBJ2-3, is DVKVTQSSRYLVKRTGEKVFLECVQDMDHENMFWYRQDPGLGLRLIYFSYDVKMKEKGDIPEGYSVSREKKERFSLILESASTNQTSMYLCASSPRTSGISDTQYFGPGTRLTVL.

The chain couples TRBV5-1 to TRBJ2-3, with 8 nucleotides matching TRBD1. Germline values: CDR1 SGHRS, CDR2 YFSETQ. Trimming removed 4 bases from V and 4 bases from J; junction bases left unmatched: 8. The CDR3 loop spans 15 amino acids. CDR3 coding DNA: TGCGCCAGCAGCACTACAGGGGGAGAGGCAGATACGCAGTATTTT. This translates into CASSTTGGEADTQYF.

This clonotype came up a few times. CDR3 coding DNA: TGCGCCAGCAGCCAAACCACGGGCCTAGGTACAGATACGCAGTATTTT. Residues: CASSQTTGLGTDTQYF. This chain joins TRBV4-1 and TRBJ2-3; D is uncertain. Trimming took 2 bases from V and 3 from J, leaving 15 bases between them. Germline CDR1 MGHRA, CDR2 YSYEKL. The CDR3 runs to 16 residues.

This clonotype was counted at least ten times. The chain links TRBV7-2 to TRBJ2-7, with D possibly TRBD1 on 6 matching bases. Deletions cut 0 bases from V and 0 bases from J, with 12 bases between. Looked up from germline, CDR1 is SGHTA and CDR2 is FQGNSA. The CDR3 runs to 16 residues. Here the CDR3 reads CASSLATTGHSYEQYF. DNA of the CDR3: TGTGCCAGCAGCTTAGCCACCACGGGACACTCCTACGAGCAGTACTTC.

This clonotype was found a few times. The chain carries TRBV6-1 and TRBJ2-3, with 10 bases fitting TRBD2. The CDR3 covers 15 residues. V gave up 6 bases and J gave up 2 bases; unmatched junction bases: 5. Germline V CDR1 and CDR2: MNHNS, SASEGT. CDR3 region: CASSLSGGTTDTQYF. The CDR3 region has the DNA TGTGCCAGCAGCCTTAGCGGGGGGACCACAGATACGCAGTATTTT.

The chain joins TRBV20-1 to TRBJ1-1; 8 bases line up with TRBD1. The germline gives CDR1 DFQATT, CDR2 SNEGSKA (reference sequence). CDR3 length: 12 residues. Germline trimming cut 4 bases from V and 4 bases from J; bases unmatched to any gene: 2. The CDR3 protein is CSAKQGGTEAFF. CDR3 nucleotides: TGCAGTGCTAAACAGGGGGGCACTGAAGCTTTCTTT.

This clonotype was detected ten times or more. V is TRBV7-9 and J is TRBJ2-1; either TRBD1 or TRBD2 may fit D (5 bases each). V was pared by 5 bases and J by 4 bases, with 21 bases between. The CDR3 has 17 amino acids. Germline CDR1 reads SEHNR; CDR2 reads FQNEAQ (reference sequence). CDR3 residues: CASSPFPSRGVYNEQFF. In nucleotides, the CDR3 is TGTGCCAGCAGCCCCTTCCCCTCAAGGGGAGTGTACAATGAGCAGTTCTTC.

In this sample, this clonotype turned up many times. The chain links TRBV29-1 to TRBJ2-3, with 7 bases aligning to TRBD1. The germline CDR1 and CDR2 sequences are SQVTM and ANQGSEA. CDR3 length: 12 amino acids. Trimming took 6 bases from V and 4 from J; bases not matched to a gene: 4. The CDR3 loop reads CSVATGADTQYF. Written as DNA, the CDR3 is TGCAGCGTGGCCACAGGGGCAGATACGCAGTATTTT.

The chain has TRBV4-2 and TRBJ2-3, with 7 bases identical to TRBD1. After removal of 6 bases from V and 3 bases from J, the junction contained 15 bases not matched to a gene. This CDR3 spans 17 amino acids. In germline, CDR1 is LGHNA, CDR2 YNFKEQ. The CDR3 DNA sequence: TGTGCCAGCAGTGATCCCTCGCTTGGACAGGCGACAGATACGCAGTATTTT. Amino acids: CASSDPSLGQATDTQYF.

This clonotype was recorded many times. The rearrangement links TRBV10-1 to TRBJ2-2, with D possibly being TRBD1 or TRBD2 (5 bases each). This CDR3 is 18 amino acids long. Per the germline V gene, CDR1 is WNHNN and CDR2 is SYGVQD (reference sequence). Trimming left V 11 bases short and J 5 bases short, with 30 bases between. CDR3 nucleotides: TGCGCCGGCCCCAGACCCTGGGCCCCAGGGAGAGGGACCGGGGAGCTGTTTTTT. Translating it yields CAGPRPWAPGRGTGELFF.

This clonotype came up many times. The CDR3: CASSQSRGTEAFF. The CDR3 DNA reads TGCGCCAGCAGCCAAAGCAGGGGTACTGAAGCTTTCTTT. The chain links TRBV4-3 to TRBJ1-1, with D tentatively TRBD1 (6 bases). Between the trimmed V and J ends, which lost 2 bases and 5 bases, there was a span of 9 bases. The CDR3 contains 13 residues. In germline, CDR1 is LGHNA, CDR2 YSLEER.

The chain carries TRBV9 and TRBJ2-1; 9 positions agree with TRBD2. From germline, CDR1 is SGDLS and CDR2 YYNGEE. The CDR3 sequence is 16 residues long. V lost 2 bases to trimming and J lost 2 bases; unmatched junction nucleotides: 5. The CDR3 loop reads CASSVVAGAAYNEQFF. DNA of the CDR3: TGTGCCAGCAGCGTGGTAGCGGGAGCTGCCTACAATGAGCAGTTCTTC.

This clonotype was seen more than once but under ten times. V gene TRBV7-9 combines with J gene TRBJ1-1; D gene ambiguous. V was trimmed by 2 bases and J by 8 bases, leaving 6 bases between them. There are 11 residues in the CDR3. Germline CDR1 reads SEHNR; CDR2 reads FQNEAQ (reference sequence). CDR3 nucleotides: TGTGCCAGCAGCTTATCCAAAGAAGCTTTCTTT. This gives the protein CASSLSKEAFF.

This clonotype was found many times. The rearrangement uses TRBV28 and TRBJ2-1; 13 bases agree with TRBD2. This CDR3 spans 18 amino acids. V trimming: 3 bases; J trimming: 1 base; junction bases outside the gene matches: 6. CDR1 is MDHEN and CDR2 is SYDVKM in the germline V gene. The CDR3 DNA reads TGTGCCAGCAGTTTCCCCGGACTAGCGGGAGTATCCTACAATGAGCAGTTCTTC. Protein: CASSFPGLAGVSYNEQFF.

This clonotype has only a few counts. The chain uses TRBV5-6 and TRBJ2-7; the match to TRBD1 covers 7 bases. Germline V gene data show CDR1 as SGHDT and CDR2 as YYEEEE. The CDR3 runs to 13 residues. With 10 bases clipped from V and 3 bases from J, the junction kept 10 bases outside the gene matches. In DNA, the CDR3 is TGTGCCTCCGGGTACAGGGGAGACTACGAGCAGTACTTC. Translating gives CASGYRGDYEQYF.

This chain connects TRBV27 to TRBJ2-1; 8 nucleotides line up with TRBD2. The CDR3 extends over 19 amino acids. The germline V gene has CDR1 MNHEY and CDR2 SMNVEV (reference sequence). The V and J ends lost 5 bases and 4 bases, in that order; junction bases with no gene match: 19. DNA for the CDR3: TGTGCCAGCAGTCCGGCGGGTGGGCTAGCGGGCTATAAATACAATGAGCAGTTCTTC. This sequence encodes CASSPAGGLAGYKYNEQFF.

This clonotype was counted a few times. This chain uses TRBV13 with TRBJ2-2; tentatively, D is TRBD2 (6 bases). V was clipped by 2 bases and J by 7 bases, with 11 bases between them. Per germline, CDR1 PRHDT and CDR2 FYEKMQ (reference sequence). The CDR3 has 14 amino acids. CDR3 DNA: TGTGCCAGCAGCTTAAAGCGGGTATTCGGGGAGCTGTTTTTT. Translation: CASSLKRVFGELFF.

This clonotype was picked up many times. This rearrangement joins TRBV20-1 to TRBJ2-5; D is unclear. This CDR3 is built from 11 residues. The germline V and J ends were trimmed by 5 bases and 13 bases, with 17 bases remaining between them. Germline CDR1 DFQATT, CDR2 SNEGSKA (reference sequence). The CDR3 DNA is TGCAGTGCTCCCCGACGGTTAGCTTGGTACTTC. Its protein is CSAPRRLAWYF.

In this sample, this clonotype turned up a few times. J is TRBJ2-3 and V is TRBV4-1; possibly TRBD1 or TRBD2 for D (5 bases each). The germline gives CDR1 MGHRA, CDR2 YSYEKL. This CDR3 is built from 16 residues. Trimming removed 0 bases at V and 2 bases at J, with 12 bases between. DNA for the CDR3: TGCGCCAGCAGCCAAGATGGGACGTCCATCACAGATACGCAGTATTTT. This encodes CASSQDGTSITDTQYF.

The sample holds many counts of this clonotype. The J gene is TRBJ1-5, the V gene TRBV9; D gene unclear. Germline V CDR1 and CDR2: SGDLS, YYNGEE. The CDR3 is 14 amino acids. Trimming left V 7 bases short and J 2 bases short, with 13 bases between. The CDR3 is CASGSGWGNQPQHF. As DNA, the CDR3 is TGTGCCAGCGGGAGTGGATGGGGCAATCAGCCCCAGCATTTT.